This entry lists 19 T cell receptor beta chains sequenced from one sample in a study of response to subunit inactivated influenza vaccine. TCRdb processed the RT-PCR reads anew with MiXCR; each CDR3 protein has one entry. The table lists some 480,000 distinct CDR3 sequences, about 10% of them singletons, with more than 10% in the top ten. This sample comprised PBMCs from blood, obtained 40 to 50 days after vaccination. These receptors all come from a man aged 45 to 65 who received an inactivated influenza vaccine.

This clonotype was observed many times. The chain employs TRBV10-3 and TRBJ2-5; TRBD2 aligns across 8 bases. The CDR3 covers 15 residues. The V segment lost 0 bases and the J segment 1 base; nucleotides outside the gene matches: 1. Germline CDR1 and CDR2: ENHRY and SYGVKD. CDR3 nucleotide sequence: TGTGCCATCAGTGAGTCTAGCGGGGTCCAAGAGACCCAGTACTTC. It translates to CAISESSGVQETQYF.

There are a few counts of this clonotype. The genes are TRBV12-3 or TRBV12-4 and TRBJ2-7; D unclear. The CDR3 covers 12 residues. Trimming removed 3 bases from V and 3 bases from J, with 6 bases in between. CDR3 bases: TGTGCCAGCAGTTTTACCTTCTACGAGCAGTACTTC. Its protein is CASSFTFYEQYF.

This clonotype appeared many times. The V gene is TRBV7-8, the J gene TRBJ2-3; 7 bases are a match to TRBD1. The CDR3 has 14 residues. The germline CDR1 and CDR2 sequences are SGHVS and FQNEAQ. V was pared by 5 bases and J by 4 bases, with 6 bases of the junction left unmatched. CDR3 residues: CASSARDRPDTQYF. Here the CDR3 DNA reads TGTGCCAGCAGCGCCCGGGACAGACCAGATACGCAGTATTTT. The full variable domain, in which reference TRBV7-8 and TRBJ2-3 provide the parts outside the CDR3, is GAGVSQSPRYKVAKRGQDVALRCDPISGHVSLFWYQQALGQGPEFLTYFQNEAQLDKSGLPSDRFFAERPEGSVSTLKIQRTQQEDSAVYLCASSARDRPDTQYFGPGTRLTVL.

The chain links TRBV29-1 to TRBJ1-1, with D possibly being TRBD1 (6 bases). CDR1 and CDR2 from the germline V gene are SQVTM and ANQGSEA. Trimming removed 7 bases at V and 0 bases at J, with 15 bases between. The CDR3 contains 14 residues. The CDR3 DNA is TGCAGCGCCAACTGGGGGCAGTTGAACACTGAAGCTTTCTTT. Translation gives CSANWGQLNTEAFF.

There are many counts of this clonotype. The chain couples TRBV6-5 to TRBJ1-1, with D tentatively TRBD1 (5 bases). With 1 base removed from V and 5 bases from J, the gap between germline ends came to 14 bases. The CDR3 is 15 residues long. Germline V gives CDR1 MNHEY, CDR2 SVGAGI. CDR3 bases: TGTGCCAGCAGTTACTTCCGGGGCCGGGGGACTGAAGCTTTCTTT. The encoded protein is CASSYFRGRGTEAFF.

The genes are TRBV5-6 and TRBJ2-7, with TRBD1 as a possible D gene (5 bases). This CDR3 contains 18 residues. V was shortened by 0 bases and J by 1 base, with 20 bases between the two germline ends. Germline CDR1 is SGHDT and CDR2 is YYEEEE. In nucleotides, the CDR3 is TGTGCCAGCAGCTTGGGGGGCCCCTCTTGGGGATTGTCCTACGAGCAGTACTTC. Protein product: CASSLGGPSWGLSYEQYF.

The table lists this clonotype with a few counts. A clone one base away is much larger, so this may be a read error. The gene calls are TRBV7-2 and TRBJ2-7; no clear D gene. Germline values: CDR1 SGHTA, CDR2 FQGNSA. The length of the CDR3 is 13 residues. Trimming removed 4 bases from V and 3 bases from J, with 10 bases in between. The CDR3 loop reads CASSWAEDYEQYF. The CDR3 bases are TGTGCCAGCAGCTGGGCAGAGGACTACGAGCAGTACTTC.

This clonotype occurred a few times. This rearrangement joins TRBV29-1 to TRBJ1-4; D gene ambiguous. V shed 6 bases and J shed 7 bases, with 21 bases lying between them. Germline V gives CDR1 SQVTM, CDR2 ANQGSEA. This CDR3 has 15 amino acids. The CDR3 loop reads CSVRAIYGLSEKLFF. The CDR3 coding sequence is TGCAGCGTGCGGGCGATATACGGCTTGAGTGAAAAACTGTTTTTT.

The genes are TRBV2 and TRBJ2-5; a possible D gene is TRBD2 (5 bases). V was shortened by 8 bases and J by 2 bases, with 18 bases between the two germline ends. This CDR3 is built from 15 residues. CDR1 is SNHLY, CDR2 FYNNEI, per germline. CDR3 sequence (DNA): TGTGCCAGCTCAGCCTCTGGACTCTTTCAAGAGACCCAGTACTTC. The encoded protein is CASSASGLFQETQYF.

This clonotype was detected a few times. The chain carries TRBV6-1 and TRBJ2-4, with 8 bases fitting TRBD1. Germline V gene lookup returns CDR1 MNHNS and CDR2 SASEGT. The CDR3 sequence is 16 residues long. The V segment lost 6 bases and the J segment 7 bases; nucleotides outside the gene matches: 14. For the CDR3, the DNA is TGTGCCAGCAGGATTAATCAGGGGGCGAAAGGGAACATTCAGTACTTC. It is translated as CASRINQGAKGNIQYF.

This clonotype has more than one count but fewer than ten. The chain is built from TRBV7-2 and TRBJ2-1, with 7 nucleotides matching TRBD2. The CDR3 sequence is 17 residues long. With V trimmed by 2 bases and J by 8 bases, 15 bases remained unmatched. The germline CDR1 and CDR2 sequences are SGHTA and FQGNSA. The CDR3 nucleotides read TGTGCCAGCAGCTTATCGCACCGGACTAGGATTAGACATGAGCAGTTCTTC. Translation: CASSLSHRTRIRHEQFF.

J is TRBJ2-1 and V is TRBV20-1, with 7 nucleotides matching TRBD2. V shed 6 bases, J shed 0 bases, and the junction held 2 bases outside the gene matches. Looked up from germline, CDR1 is DFQATT and CDR2 is SNEGSKA (reference sequence). The CDR3 is 13 residues long. CDR3 nucleotide sequence: TGCAGTGCCGAGCGGGACTCCTACAATGAGCAGTTCTTC. Amino acids: CSAERDSYNEQFF.

Only a few counts were recorded for this clonotype. The chain combines TRBV6-1 with TRBJ1-2, with TRBD1 matching over 8 bases. CDR1 is MNHNS and CDR2 is SASEGT in the germline V gene. V lost 4 bases and J lost 4; bases outside the gene matches: 2. This CDR3 contains 13 residues. The CDR3 spells CASSGQGSYGYTF. For the CDR3, the DNA is TGTGCCAGCAGTGGACAGGGGAGCTATGGCTACACCTTC.

The sample holds many counts of this clonotype. This rearrangement joins TRBV27 to TRBJ2-7; tentatively, D is TRBD1 (6 bases). The CDR3 extends over 15 amino acids. The V end was cut by 5 bases, the J end by 6 bases, with 20 bases between. CDR1 is MNHEY and CDR2 is SMNVEV in the germline V gene (reference sequence). The CDR3 nucleotides are TGTGCCAGCAGTGCCCAAACAGGGCTCCGCGGCGAGCAGTACTTC. Translated, it gives CASSAQTGLRGEQYF.

The rearrangement links TRBV6-1 to TRBJ2-4; D perhaps matches TRBD1 (6 bases). The V end was cut by 2 bases, the J end by 7 bases, with 18 bases between. Germline assignment: CDR1 MNHNS and CDR2 SASEGT. The CDR3 has 16 amino acids. CDR3 bases: TGTGCCAGCAGTGAACCGGGACATCAGAGGGGGAACATTCAGTACTTC. Its translation: CASSEPGHQRGNIQYF.

This clonotype was detected ten times or more. The chain uses TRBV7-2 and TRBJ2-3, with no clear D. Trimming took 1 base from V and 0 from J, leaving 8 bases between them. This CDR3 region has 15 residues. The germline V gene encodes CDR1 SGHTA and CDR2 FQGNSA. CDR3 coding DNA: TGTGCCAGCAGCTTAGTAGCCTCTAGCACAGATACGCAGTATTTT. Translation: CASSLVASSTDTQYF.

This clonotype has a count of ten or more. The V and J genes are TRBV12-3 or TRBV12-4 and TRBJ1-1; tentative D call: TRBD1 (5 bases). CDR3 length: 14 residues. Deletions cut 6 bases from V and 3 bases from J, with 14 bases between. CDR3 loop: CASSDTGGYTEAFF. CDR3 sequence (DNA): TGTGCCAGCAGCGATACCGGGGGGTACACTGAAGCTTTCTTT.

There are a few counts of this clonotype. The chain has TRBV5-5 and TRBJ2-7, with 8 nucleotides matching TRBD1. Germline CDR1 and CDR2: SGHKS and YYEKEE (reference sequence). The CDR3 has 13 amino acids. Germline trimming cut 7 bases from V and 3 bases from J; bases unmatched to any gene: 6. CDR3 coding DNA: TGTGCCAGCTCGGACAGGGCCAACTACGAGCAGTACTTC. Translating it yields CASSDRANYEQYF.

This clonotype was seen only a few times. The chain carries TRBV7-9 and TRBJ2-7; the D gene could be TRBD1 or TRBD2 (5 bases each). The V end lost 1 base, the J end lost 4 bases, and 14 bases lay between the germline ends. Germline V gene lookup returns CDR1 SEHNR and CDR2 FQNEAQ (reference sequence). The CDR3 runs to 15 residues. CDR3 in amino acids: CASSLERDGRYEQYF. The CDR3 DNA sequence: TGTGCCAGCAGCTTAGAGAGGGACGGCAGATACGAGCAGTACTTC. Filled out from reference TRBV7-9 and TRBJ2-7, the complete variable domain reads DTGVSQNPRHKITKRGQNVTFRCDPISEHNRLYWYRQTLGQGPEFLTYFQNEAQLEKSRLLSDRFSAERPKGSFSTLEIQRTEQGDSAMYLCASSLERDGRYEQYFGPGTRLTVT.